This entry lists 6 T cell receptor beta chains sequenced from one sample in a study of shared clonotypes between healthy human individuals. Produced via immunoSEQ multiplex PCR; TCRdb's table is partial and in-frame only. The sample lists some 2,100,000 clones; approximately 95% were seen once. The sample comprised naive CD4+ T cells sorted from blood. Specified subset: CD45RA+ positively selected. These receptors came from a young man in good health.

The CDR3 DNA follows: TGCGCCAGCAGCTTTTCTATTGGGAACACCGGGGAGCTGTTTTTT. As protein: CASSFSIGNTGELFF. The J gene is TRBJ2-2, the V gene TRBV5-1, with D hard to call. The V end was cut by 2 bases, the J end by 1 base, with 9 bases between. Germline V lookup: CDR1 SGHRS, CDR2 YFSETQ. This CDR3 is built from 15 residues. Full variable domain (remainder filled in from reference TRBV5-1 and TRBJ2-2): KAGVTQTPRYLIKTRGQQVTLSCSPISGHRSVSWYQQTPGQGLQFLFEYFSETQRNKGNFPGRFSGRQFSNSRSEMNVSTLELGDSALYLCASSFSIGNTGELFFGEGSRLTVL.

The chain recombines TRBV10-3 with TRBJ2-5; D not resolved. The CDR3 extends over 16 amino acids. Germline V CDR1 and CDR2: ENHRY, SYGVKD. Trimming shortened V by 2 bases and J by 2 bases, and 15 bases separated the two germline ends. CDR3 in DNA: TGTGCCATCAGTGAGCCCGCTTTTAAGCCTCAAGAGACCCAGTACTTC. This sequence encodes CAISEPAFKPQETQYF.

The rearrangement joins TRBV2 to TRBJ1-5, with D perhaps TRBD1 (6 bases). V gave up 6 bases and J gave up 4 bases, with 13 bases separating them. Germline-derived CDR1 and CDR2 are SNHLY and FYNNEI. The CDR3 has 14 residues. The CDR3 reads CASSGDGTNQPQHF. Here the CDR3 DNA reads TGTGCCAGCAGCGGGGACGGGACAAATCAGCCCCAGCATTTT.

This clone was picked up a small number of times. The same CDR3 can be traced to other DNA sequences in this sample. CDR3 residues: CASSSSGSSYNEQFF. As DNA, the CDR3 is TGTGCCAGCAGTTCTAGCGGGAGCTCCTACAATGAGCAGTTCTTC. The gene calls are TRBV6-5 and TRBJ2-1; TRBD2 aligns across 10 bases. Trimming took 4 bases from V and 0 from J; bases not matched to a gene: 0. The CDR3 consists of 15 residues. Per germline, CDR1 MNHEY and CDR2 SVGAGI.

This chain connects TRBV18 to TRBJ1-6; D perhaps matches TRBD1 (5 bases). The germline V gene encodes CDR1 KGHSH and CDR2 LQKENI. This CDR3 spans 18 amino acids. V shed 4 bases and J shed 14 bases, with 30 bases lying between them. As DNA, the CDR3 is TGTGCCAGCTCACAGGGACTGTATACGGGATCTATAAATGGATCCCTCCACTTT. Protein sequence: CASSQGLYTGSINGSLHF.

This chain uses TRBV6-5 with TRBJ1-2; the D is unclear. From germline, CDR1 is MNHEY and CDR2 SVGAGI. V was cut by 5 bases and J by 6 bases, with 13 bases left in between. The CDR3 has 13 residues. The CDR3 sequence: CASSTRTADGYTF. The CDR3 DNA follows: TGTGCCAGCAGTACTCGGACTGCTGATGGCTACACCTTC.